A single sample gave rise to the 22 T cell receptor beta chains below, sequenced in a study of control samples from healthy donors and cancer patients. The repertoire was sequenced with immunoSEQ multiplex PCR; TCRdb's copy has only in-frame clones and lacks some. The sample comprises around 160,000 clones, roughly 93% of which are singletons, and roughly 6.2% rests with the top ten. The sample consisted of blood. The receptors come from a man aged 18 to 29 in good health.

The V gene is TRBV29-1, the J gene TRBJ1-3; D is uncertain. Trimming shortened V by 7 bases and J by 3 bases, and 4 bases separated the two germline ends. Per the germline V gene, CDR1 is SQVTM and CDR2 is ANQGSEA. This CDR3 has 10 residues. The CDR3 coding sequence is TGCAGCGCAAGTGGAAACACCATATATTTT. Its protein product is CSASGNTIYF.

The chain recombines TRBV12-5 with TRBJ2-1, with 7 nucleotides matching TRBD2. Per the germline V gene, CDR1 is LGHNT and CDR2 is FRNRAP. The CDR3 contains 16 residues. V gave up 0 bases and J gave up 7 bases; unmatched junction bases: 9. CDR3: CASGLVGLGGLNEQFF. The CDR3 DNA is TGTGCTAGTGGTTTGGTAGGATTGGGAGGGTTGAATGAGCAGTTCTTC. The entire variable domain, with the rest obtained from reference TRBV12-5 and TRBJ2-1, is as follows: DARVTQTPRHKVTEMGQEVTMRCQPILGHNTVFWYRQTMMQGLELLAYFRNRAPLDDSGMPKDRFSAEMPDATLATLKIQPSEPRDSAVYFCASGLVGLGGLNEQFFGPGTRLTVL.

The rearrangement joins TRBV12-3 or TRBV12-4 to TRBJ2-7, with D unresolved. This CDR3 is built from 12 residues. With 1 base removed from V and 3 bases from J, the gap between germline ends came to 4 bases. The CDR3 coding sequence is TGTGCCAGCAGTTTAGAGGTCTACGAGCAGTACTTC. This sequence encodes CASSLEVYEQYF.

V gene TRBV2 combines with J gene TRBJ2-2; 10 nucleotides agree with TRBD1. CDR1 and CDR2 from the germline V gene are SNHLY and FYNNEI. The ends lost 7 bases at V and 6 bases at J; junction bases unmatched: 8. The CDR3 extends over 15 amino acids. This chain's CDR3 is CASNRDRGLPGELFF. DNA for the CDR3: TGTGCCAGCAACCGGGACAGGGGCCTTCCCGGGGAGCTGTTTTTT.

This chain's CDR3 is CAWTGGAGNSPLHF. As DNA, the CDR3 is TGTGCCTGGACCGGGGGGGCTGGTAATTCACCCCTCCACTTT. The chain links TRBV30 to TRBJ1-6; maybe TRBD1 (6 bases). The CDR3 loop spans 14 amino acids. Germline CDR1 is GTSNPN and CDR2 is SVGIG (reference sequence). V was clipped by 4 bases and J by 6 bases, with 13 bases between them.

This CDR3 is CASSEGTANYGYTF. In DNA, the CDR3 is TGTGCCAGCAGCGAAGGGACAGCAAACTATGGCTACACCTTC. The chain has TRBV7-2 and TRBJ1-2; TRBD1 aligns across 7 bases. V lost 5 bases and J lost 2; bases outside the gene matches: 5. Germline assignment: CDR1 SGHTA and CDR2 FQGNSA. CDR3 length: 14 residues.

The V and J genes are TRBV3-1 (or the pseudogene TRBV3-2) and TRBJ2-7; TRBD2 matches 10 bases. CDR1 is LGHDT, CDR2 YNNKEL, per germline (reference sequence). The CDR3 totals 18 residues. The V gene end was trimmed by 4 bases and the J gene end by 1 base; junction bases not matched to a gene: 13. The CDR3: CASSRDTSGATGSYEQYF. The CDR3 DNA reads TGTGCCAGCAGCCGAGATACTAGCGGGGCTACCGGATCCTACGAGCAGTACTTC.

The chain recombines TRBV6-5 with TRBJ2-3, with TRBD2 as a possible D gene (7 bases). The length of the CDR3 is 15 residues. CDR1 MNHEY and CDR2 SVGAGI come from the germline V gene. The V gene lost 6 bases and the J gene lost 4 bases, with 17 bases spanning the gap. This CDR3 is CASRNRGAGADTQYF. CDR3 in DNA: TGTGCCAGCAGAAATCGGGGGGCCGGCGCAGATACGCAGTATTTT.

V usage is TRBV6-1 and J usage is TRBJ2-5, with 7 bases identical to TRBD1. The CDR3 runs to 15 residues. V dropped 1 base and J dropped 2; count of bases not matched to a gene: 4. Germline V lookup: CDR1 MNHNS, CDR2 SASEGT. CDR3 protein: CASSEDRGPQETQYF. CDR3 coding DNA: TGTGCCAGCAGTGAAGACAGGGGACCGCAAGAGACCCAGTACTTC.

The CDR3 coding sequence is TGTGCCAGCAGCTTAGGGCATGAGCAGTTCTTC. As protein: CASSLGHEQFF. The chain recombines TRBV7-3 with TRBJ2-1; D gene uncertain. The germline gives CDR1 SGHTA, CDR2 FQGTGA. V dropped 2 bases and J dropped 8 bases, with 4 bases sitting between them. The CDR3 loop spans 11 amino acids.

The CDR3 loop is CASSLRLGAGGTYNEQFF. CDR3 nucleotide sequence: TGTGCCAGCAGCTTGAGACTCGGAGCGGGAGGAACTTACAATGAGCAGTTCTTC. The rearrangement joins TRBV5-4 to TRBJ2-1, with 9 bases matching TRBD2. Trimming at V came to 1 base and at J to 4 bases, leaving 12 bases not matched to a gene. CDR1 and CDR2 (germline): SGHNT, YYREEE (reference sequence). The CDR3 has 18 amino acids.

CDR3 bases: TGTGCCCTGACCCGGGTTCTCGGGAACACTGAAGCTTTCTTT. Translating it yields CALTRVLGNTEAFF. This chain connects TRBV30 to TRBJ1-1, with D uncertain. Germline-derived CDR1 and CDR2 are GTSNPN and SVGIG (reference sequence). The CDR3 covers 14 residues. V was shortened by 8 bases and J by 1 base, with 17 bases between the two germline ends.

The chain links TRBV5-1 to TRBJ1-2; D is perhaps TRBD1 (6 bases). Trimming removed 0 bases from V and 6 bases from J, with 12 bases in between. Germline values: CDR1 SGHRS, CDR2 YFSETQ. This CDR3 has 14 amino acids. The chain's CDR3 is CASSLGVAGDGYTF. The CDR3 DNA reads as TGCGCCAGCAGCTTGGGTGTAGCAGGGGATGGCTACACCTTC.

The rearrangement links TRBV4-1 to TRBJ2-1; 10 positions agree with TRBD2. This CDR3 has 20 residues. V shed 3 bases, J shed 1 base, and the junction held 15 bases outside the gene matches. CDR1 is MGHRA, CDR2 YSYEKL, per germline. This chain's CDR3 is CASSQDPWTSGPRSYNEQFF. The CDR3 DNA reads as TGCGCCAGCAGCCAGGACCCATGGACTAGCGGCCCGAGGTCCTACAATGAGCAGTTCTTC.

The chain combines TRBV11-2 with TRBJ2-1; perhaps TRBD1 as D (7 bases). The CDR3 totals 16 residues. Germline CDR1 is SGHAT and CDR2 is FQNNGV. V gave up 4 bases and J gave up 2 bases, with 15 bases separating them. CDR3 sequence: CASSYRGSGTYNEQFF. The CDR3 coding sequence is TGTGCCAGCAGCTACAGGGGTAGCGGAACCTACAATGAGCAGTTCTTC.

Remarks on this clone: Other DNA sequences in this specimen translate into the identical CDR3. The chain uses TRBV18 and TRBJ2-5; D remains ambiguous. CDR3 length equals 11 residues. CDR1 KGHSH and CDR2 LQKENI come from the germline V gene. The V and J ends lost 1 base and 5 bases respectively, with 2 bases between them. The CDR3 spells CASSPRETQYF. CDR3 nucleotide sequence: TGTGCCAGCTCACCACGTGAGACCCAGTACTTC.

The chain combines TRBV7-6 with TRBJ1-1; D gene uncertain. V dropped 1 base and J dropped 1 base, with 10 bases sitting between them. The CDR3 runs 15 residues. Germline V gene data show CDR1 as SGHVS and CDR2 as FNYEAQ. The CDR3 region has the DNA TGTGCCAGCAGCTTAGGAGGGATGACGAACACTGAAGCTTTCTTT. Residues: CASSLGGMTNTEAFF.

CDR3 amino acids: CASSGPIQSNNEQFF. CDR3 DNA sequence: TGTGCCAGCAGCGGACCGATACAGAGCAACAATGAGCAGTTCTTC. The chain employs TRBV9 and TRBJ2-1; no clear D. Germline V lookup: CDR1 SGDLS, CDR2 YYNGEE. Trimming removed 3 bases at V and 5 bases at J, with 15 bases between. This CDR3 spans 15 amino acids. Full variable domain (rest looked up from reference TRBV9 and TRBJ2-1): DSGVTQTPKHLITATGQRVTLRCSPRSGDLSVYWYQQSLDQGLQFLIQYYNGEERAKGNILERFSAQQFPDLHSELNLSSLELGDSALYFCASSGPIQSNNEQFFGPGTRLTVL.

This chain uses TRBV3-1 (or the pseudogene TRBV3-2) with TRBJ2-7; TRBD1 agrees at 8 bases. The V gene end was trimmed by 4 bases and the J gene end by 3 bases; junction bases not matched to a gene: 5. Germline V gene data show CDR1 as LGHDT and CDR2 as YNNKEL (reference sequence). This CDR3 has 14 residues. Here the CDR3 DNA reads TGTGCCAGCAGCCTATGGACAGGGAACTACGAGCAGTACTTC. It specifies CASSLWTGNYEQYF.

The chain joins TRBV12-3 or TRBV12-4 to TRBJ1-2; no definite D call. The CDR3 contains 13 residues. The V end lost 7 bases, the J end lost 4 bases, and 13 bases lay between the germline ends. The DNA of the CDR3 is TGTGCCAGCAATCCTTGGGTGGGCTATGGCTACACCTTC. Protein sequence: CASNPWVGYGYTF.

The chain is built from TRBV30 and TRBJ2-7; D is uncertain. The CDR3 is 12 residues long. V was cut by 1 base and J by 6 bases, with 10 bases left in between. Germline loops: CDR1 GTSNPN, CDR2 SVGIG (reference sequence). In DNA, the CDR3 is TGTGCCTGGAGTGCCCAGATGGGCGAGCAGTACTTC. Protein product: CAWSAQMGEQYF.

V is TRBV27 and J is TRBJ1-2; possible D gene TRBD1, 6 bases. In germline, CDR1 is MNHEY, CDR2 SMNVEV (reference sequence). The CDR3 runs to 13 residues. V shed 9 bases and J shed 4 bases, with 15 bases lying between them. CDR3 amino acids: CASCPTGGYGYTF. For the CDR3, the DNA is TGTGCCAGTTGCCCGACAGGCGGCTATGGCTACACCTTC.